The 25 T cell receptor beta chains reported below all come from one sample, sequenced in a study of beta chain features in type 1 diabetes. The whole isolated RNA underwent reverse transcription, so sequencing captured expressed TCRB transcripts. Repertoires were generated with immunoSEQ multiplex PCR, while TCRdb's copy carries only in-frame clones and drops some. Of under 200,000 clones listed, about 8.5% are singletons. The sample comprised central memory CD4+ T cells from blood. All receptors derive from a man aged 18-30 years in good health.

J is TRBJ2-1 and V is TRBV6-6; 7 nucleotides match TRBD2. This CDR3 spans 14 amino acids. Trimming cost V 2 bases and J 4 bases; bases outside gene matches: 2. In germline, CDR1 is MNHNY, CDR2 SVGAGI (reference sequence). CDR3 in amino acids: CASSYQAGYNEQFF. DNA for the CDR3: TGTGCCAGCAGTTACCAAGCGGGGTACAATGAGCAGTTCTTC.

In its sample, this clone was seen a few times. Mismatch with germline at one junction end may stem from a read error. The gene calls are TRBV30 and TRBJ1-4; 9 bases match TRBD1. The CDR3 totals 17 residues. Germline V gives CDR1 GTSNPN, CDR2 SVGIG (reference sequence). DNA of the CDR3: TGTGCCTGGACTGGACAGGGGAGAGGGGCAACTAGTGAAAAACTGTTTTTT. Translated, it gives CAWTGQGRGATSEKLFF. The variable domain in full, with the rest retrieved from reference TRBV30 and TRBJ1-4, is SQTIHQWPATLVQPVGSPLSLECTVEGTSNPNLYWYRQAAGRGLQLLFYSVGIGQISSEVPQNLSASRPQDRQFILSSKKLLLSDSGFYLCAWTGQGRGATSEKLFFGSGTQLSVL.

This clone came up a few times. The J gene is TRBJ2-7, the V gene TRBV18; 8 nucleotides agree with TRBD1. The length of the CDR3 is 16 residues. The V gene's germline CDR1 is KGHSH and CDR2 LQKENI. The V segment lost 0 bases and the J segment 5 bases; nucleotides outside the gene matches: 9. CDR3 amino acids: CASSPPSRQGAHEQYF. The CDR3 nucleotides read TGTGCCAGCTCACCACCGAGTAGGCAGGGGGCTCACGAGCAGTACTTC.

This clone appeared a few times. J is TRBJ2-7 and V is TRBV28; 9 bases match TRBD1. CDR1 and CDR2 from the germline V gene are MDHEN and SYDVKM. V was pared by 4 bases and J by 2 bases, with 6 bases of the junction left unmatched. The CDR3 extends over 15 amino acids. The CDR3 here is CASSSSGTGTYEQYF. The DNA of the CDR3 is TGTGCCAGCAGTTCCTCCGGGACAGGGACCTACGAGCAGTACTTC.

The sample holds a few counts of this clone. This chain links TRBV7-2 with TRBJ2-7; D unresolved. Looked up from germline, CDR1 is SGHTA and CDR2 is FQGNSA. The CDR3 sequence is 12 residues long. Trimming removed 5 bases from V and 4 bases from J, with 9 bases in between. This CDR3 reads CASSGVGYEQYF. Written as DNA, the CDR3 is TGTGCCAGCAGCGGTGTCGGTTACGAGCAGTACTTC.

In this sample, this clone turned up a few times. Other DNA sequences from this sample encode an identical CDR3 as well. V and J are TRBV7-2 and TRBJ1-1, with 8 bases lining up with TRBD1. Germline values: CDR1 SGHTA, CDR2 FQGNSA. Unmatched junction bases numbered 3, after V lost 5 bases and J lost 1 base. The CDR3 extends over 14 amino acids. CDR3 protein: CASSRGQGNTEAFF. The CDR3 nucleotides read TGTGCCAGCAGCCGAGGACAGGGGAACACTGAAGCTTTCTTT.

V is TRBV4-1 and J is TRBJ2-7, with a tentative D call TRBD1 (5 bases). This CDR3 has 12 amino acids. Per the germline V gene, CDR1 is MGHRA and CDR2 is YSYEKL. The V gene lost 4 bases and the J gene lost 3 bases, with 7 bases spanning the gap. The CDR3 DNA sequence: TGCGCCAGCAGCCCCGACAGCTACGAGCAGTACTTC. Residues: CASSPDSYEQYF.

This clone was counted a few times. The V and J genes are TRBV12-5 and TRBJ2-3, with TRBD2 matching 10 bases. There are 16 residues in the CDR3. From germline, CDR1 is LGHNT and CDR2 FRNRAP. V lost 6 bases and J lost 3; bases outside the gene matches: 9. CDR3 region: CASGLLGTSDTDTQYF. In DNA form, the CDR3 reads TGTGCTAGTGGCCTCCTCGGGACTAGCGATACAGATACGCAGTATTTT.

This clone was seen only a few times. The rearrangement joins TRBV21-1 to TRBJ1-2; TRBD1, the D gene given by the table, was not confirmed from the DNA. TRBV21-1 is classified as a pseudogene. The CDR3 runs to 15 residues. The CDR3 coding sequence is TGTGCCAGCAGCAAATGTGGCAGGCCCTTCCGTGGCTACACCTTC. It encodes CASSKCGRPFRGYTF.

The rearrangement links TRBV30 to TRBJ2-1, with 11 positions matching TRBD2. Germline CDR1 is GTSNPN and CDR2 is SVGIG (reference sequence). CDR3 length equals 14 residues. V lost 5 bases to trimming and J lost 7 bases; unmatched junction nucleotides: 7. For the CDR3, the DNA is TGTGCCTGGGAGAAGGGACTAGCGGAAAATGAGCAGTTCTTC. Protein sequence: CAWEKGLAENEQFF.

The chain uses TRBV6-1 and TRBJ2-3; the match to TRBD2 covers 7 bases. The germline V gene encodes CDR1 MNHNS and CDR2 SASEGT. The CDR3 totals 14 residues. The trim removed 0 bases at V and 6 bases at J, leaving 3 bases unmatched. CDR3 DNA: TGTGCCAGCAGTGAAGCTGCGGGAGCGGATACGCAGTATTTT. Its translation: CASSEAAGADTQYF.

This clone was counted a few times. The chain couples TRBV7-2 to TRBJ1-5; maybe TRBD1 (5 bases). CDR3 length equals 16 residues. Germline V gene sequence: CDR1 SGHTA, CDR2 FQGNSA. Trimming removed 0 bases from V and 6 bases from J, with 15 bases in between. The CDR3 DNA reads TGTGCCAGCAGCTTAGCTGGCCAGGGTAGGGTTCAGCCCCAGCATTTT. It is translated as CASSLAGQGRVQPQHF.

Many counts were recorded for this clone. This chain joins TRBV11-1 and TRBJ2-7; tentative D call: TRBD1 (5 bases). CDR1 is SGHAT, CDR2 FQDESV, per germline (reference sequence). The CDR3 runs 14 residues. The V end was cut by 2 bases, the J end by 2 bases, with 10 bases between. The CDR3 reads CASSLSRQTYEQYF. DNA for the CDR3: TGTGCCAGCAGCTTATCTCGACAGACCTACGAGCAGTACTTC.

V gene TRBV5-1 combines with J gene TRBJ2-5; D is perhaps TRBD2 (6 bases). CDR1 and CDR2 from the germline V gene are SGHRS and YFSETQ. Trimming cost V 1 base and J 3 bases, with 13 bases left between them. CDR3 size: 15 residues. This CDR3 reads CASSLRGSPEETQYF. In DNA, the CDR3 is TGCGCCAGCAGCTTGCGGGGGTCGCCTGAAGAGACCCAGTACTTC.

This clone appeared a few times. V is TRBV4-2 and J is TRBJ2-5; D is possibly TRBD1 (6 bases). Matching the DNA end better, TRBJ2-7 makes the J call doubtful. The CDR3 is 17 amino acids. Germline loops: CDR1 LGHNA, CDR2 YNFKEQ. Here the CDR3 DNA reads TGTGCCAGCAGCCAAGGTTTAGGGGGTGCCCTCTCCTACGAGCAGTACTTC. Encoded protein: CASSQGLGGALSYEQYF.

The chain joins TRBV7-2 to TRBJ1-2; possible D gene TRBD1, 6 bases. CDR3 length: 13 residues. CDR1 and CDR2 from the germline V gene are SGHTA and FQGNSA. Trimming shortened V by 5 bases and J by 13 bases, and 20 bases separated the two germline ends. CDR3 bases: TGTGCCAGCAGCCTTATCGGACAGTTCGAAGGCACCTTC. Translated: CASSLIGQFEGTF.

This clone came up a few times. In DNA, the CDR3 is TGTGCCAGCAGCTCCGGACTCAGCGGATCGTTGGGCACAGATACGCAGTATTTT. Amino acids: CASSSGLSGSLGTDTQYF. The gene calls are TRBV7-3 and TRBJ2-3; possible D gene TRBD2, 5 bases. Looked up from germline, CDR1 is SGHTA and CDR2 is FQGTGA. The V gene lost 4 bases and the J gene lost 1 base, with 21 bases spanning the gap. The CDR3 has 18 amino acids.

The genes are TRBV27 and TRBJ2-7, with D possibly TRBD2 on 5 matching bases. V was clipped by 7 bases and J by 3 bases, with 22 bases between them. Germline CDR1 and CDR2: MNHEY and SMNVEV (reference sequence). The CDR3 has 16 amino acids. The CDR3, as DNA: TGTGCCAGCAAGTTGCGACTCGGGCTCGGAGGCTACGAGCAGTACTTC. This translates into CASKLRLGLGGYEQYF.

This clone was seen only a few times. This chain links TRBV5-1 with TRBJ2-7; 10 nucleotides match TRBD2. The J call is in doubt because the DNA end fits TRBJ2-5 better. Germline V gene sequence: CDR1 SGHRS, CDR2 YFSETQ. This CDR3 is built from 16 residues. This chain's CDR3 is CASSRSGGDEGETQYF. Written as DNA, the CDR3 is TGCGCCAGCAGCCGGAGCGGGGGGGACGAGGGGGAGACCCAGTACTTC.

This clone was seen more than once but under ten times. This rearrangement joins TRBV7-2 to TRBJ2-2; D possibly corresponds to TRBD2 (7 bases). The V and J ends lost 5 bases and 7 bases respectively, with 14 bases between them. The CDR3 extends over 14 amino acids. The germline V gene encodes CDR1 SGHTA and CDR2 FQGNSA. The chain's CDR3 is CASSLGGGFGELFF. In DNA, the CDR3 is TGTGCCAGCAGCCTGGGGGGGGGCTTCGGGGAGCTGTTTTTT.

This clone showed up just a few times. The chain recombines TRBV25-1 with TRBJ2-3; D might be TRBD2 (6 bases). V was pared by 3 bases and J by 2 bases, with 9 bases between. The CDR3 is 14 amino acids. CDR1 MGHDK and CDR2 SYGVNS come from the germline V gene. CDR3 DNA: TGTGCCAGCAGTGATGCGGGACCCACAGATACGCAGTATTTT. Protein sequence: CASSDAGPTDTQYF.

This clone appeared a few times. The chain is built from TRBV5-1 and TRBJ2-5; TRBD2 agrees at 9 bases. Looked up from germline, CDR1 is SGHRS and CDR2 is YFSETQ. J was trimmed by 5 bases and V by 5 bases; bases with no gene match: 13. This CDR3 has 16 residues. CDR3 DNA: TGCGCCAGCAGACCCAGACTGACTAGCGGTGGGGAGACCCAGTACTTC. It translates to CASRPRLTSGGETQYF.

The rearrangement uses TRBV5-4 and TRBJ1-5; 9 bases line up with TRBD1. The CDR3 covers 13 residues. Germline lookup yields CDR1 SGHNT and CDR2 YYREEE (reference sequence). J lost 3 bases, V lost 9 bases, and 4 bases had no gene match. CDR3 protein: CATGTGNNQPQHF. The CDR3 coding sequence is TGTGCCACCGGGACAGGGAACAATCAGCCCCAGCATTTT.

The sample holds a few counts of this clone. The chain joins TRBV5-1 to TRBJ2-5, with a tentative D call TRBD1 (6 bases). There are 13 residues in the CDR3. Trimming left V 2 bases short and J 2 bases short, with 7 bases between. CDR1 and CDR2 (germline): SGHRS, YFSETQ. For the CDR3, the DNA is TGCGCCAGCAGCTTCGGACAGCAAGAGACCCAGTACTTC. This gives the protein CASSFGQQETQYF.

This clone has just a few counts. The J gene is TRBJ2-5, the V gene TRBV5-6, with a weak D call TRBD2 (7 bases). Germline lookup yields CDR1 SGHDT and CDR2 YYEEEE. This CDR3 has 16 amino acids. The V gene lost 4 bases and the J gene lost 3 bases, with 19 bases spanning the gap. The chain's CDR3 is CASSPRGGEGEETQYF. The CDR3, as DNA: TGTGCCAGCAGCCCCAGAGGCGGGGAGGGGGAAGAGACCCAGTACTTC.